Listed here are 29 T cell receptor beta chains from one sample, sequenced in a study of T cell repertoires in cytomegalovirus infection. TCRdb analysed the reads with MiXCR anew, one entry per CDR3 protein. The sample lists nearly 450,000 distinct CDR3 sequences, roughly 30% seen once, with approximately 13% in the top ten. Sequencing was done on a sample of PBMCs. All receptors come from a human donor in good health (CMV status not recorded). Some clones in this sample may be carry-over from other donors' samples.

The chain has TRBV6-1 and TRBJ2-3; D possibly uses TRBD1 or TRBD2 (5 bases each). From germline, CDR1 is MNHNS and CDR2 SASEGT. The V and J ends lost 9 bases and 2 bases respectively, with 15 bases between them. The length of the CDR3 is 14 residues. The CDR3 protein is CASATGPYTDTQYF. As DNA, the CDR3 is TGTGCCAGTGCCACGGGACCCTACACAGATACGCAGTATTTT.

This clonotype was recorded only once. A much larger clone differs by one base, so this may be a read error. Given the absence of the conserved phenylalanine or tryptophan at the CDR3 end, a read error is likely. CDR3 DNA: TGCGCCAGCAGCCAAGAGGCGGGCGGGGGGTCCTATGGCTACACCTTA. The encoded protein is CASSQEAGGGSYGYTL. The J gene is TRBJ1-2, the V gene TRBV4-3; TRBD1 is a possible D gene (5 bases). Germline V gives CDR1 LGHNA, CDR2 YSLEER. V lost 0 bases and J 4 bases, leaving 15 bases between the germline ends. The CDR3 is made up of 16 amino acids.

V usage is TRBV19 and J usage is TRBJ1-3; D not resolved. There are 15 residues in the CDR3. Germline V gives CDR1 LNHDA, CDR2 SQIVND (reference sequence). Trimming left V 5 bases short and J 2 bases short, with 13 bases between. In DNA, the CDR3 is TGTGCCAGTAGTGTGGTCGGGTTGGCTGGAAACACCATATATTTT. The encoded protein is CASSVVGLAGNTIYF.

This clonotype occurred a few times. This chain uses TRBV6-1 with TRBJ2-7, with D perhaps matching TRBD1 or TRBD2 (6 bases each). The CDR3 loop spans 14 amino acids. Germline assignment: CDR1 MNHNS and CDR2 SASEGT. V was pared by 7 bases and J by 2 bases, with 15 bases between. The CDR3 protein is CASTVDGGPYEQYF. In nucleotides, the CDR3 is TGTGCCAGCACCGTAGACGGGGGCCCCTACGAGCAGTACTTC.

This clonotype turned up a few times. The chain carries TRBV28 and TRBJ2-1; TRBD2 is a possible D gene (5 bases). Germline CDR1 MDHEN, CDR2 SYDVKM. Trimming took 2 bases from V and 9 from J, leaving 11 bases between them. The CDR3 sequence is 13 residues long. The CDR3 coding sequence is TGTGCCAGCAGTTTAGAGGGCTGGAGTGAGCAGTTCTTC. Its protein product is CASSLEGWSEQFF.

Turning to this clonotype: Possible read error: a much larger clone is one base away. V is TRBV7-8 and J is TRBJ2-7; D tentatively reads TRBD1 or TRBD2 (5 bases each). The CDR3 consists of 15 residues. Germline assignment: CDR1 SGHVS and CDR2 FQNEAQ. Trimming removed 4 bases from V and 0 bases from J, with 13 bases in between. The CDR3 is CASSSGRHSSYEQYF. CDR3 DNA: TGTGCCAGCAGCTCGGGACGGCACAGCTCCTACGAGCAGTACTTC.

This clonotype was picked up a small number of times. The rearrangement links TRBV24-1 to TRBJ2-1, with D perhaps matching TRBD1 or TRBD2 (5 bases each). V shed 3 bases and J shed 7 bases, with 9 bases lying between them. From germline, CDR1 is KGHDR and CDR2 SFDVKD. The CDR3 is 13 amino acids. CDR3 nucleotides: TGTGCCACCAGTGATCCGTGGGGGAATGAGCAGTTCTTC. Protein: CATSDPWGNEQFF.

This clonotype was recorded a few times. This sequence joins TRBV19 and TRBJ2-7; 10 nucleotides align to TRBD1. With V trimmed by 10 bases and J by 2 bases, 5 bases remained unmatched. The CDR3 sequence is 13 residues long. From germline, CDR1 is LNHDA and CDR2 SQIVND (reference sequence). CDR3 in amino acids: CATSDRGTYEQYF. CDR3 in DNA: TGTGCCACCTCGGACAGGGGGACCTACGAGCAGTACTTC.

V gene TRBV15 combines with J gene TRBJ2-7, with 8 bases matching TRBD1. V was clipped by 5 bases and J by 6 bases; unmatched bases: 0. CDR1 and CDR2 from the germline V gene are LNHNV and YYDKDF (reference sequence). The CDR3 runs 11 residues. CDR3 region: CATSGQGEQYF. As DNA, the CDR3 is TGTGCCACCAGCGGACAGGGCGAGCAGTACTTC.

This clonotype showed up just a few times. The V and J genes are TRBV4-3 and TRBJ2-5; unclear D gene. Germline-derived CDR1 and CDR2 are LGHNA and YSLEER. The CDR3 has 15 residues. V was trimmed by 1 base and J by 2 bases, leaving 11 bases between them. As DNA, the CDR3 is TGCGCCAGCAGCCAAGGGACCTCCCCACAAGAGACCCAGTACTTC. Encoded protein: CASSQGTSPQETQYF.

The J gene is TRBJ1-1, the V gene TRBV20-1; 11 bases align to TRBD1. CDR3 length equals 16 residues. With 0 bases clipped from V and 7 bases from J, the junction kept 10 bases outside the gene matches. The V gene's germline CDR1 is DFQATT and CDR2 SNEGSKA (reference sequence). DNA of the CDR3: TGCAGTGCTAGAGATTTAATGGGACAGGGGGGTTATGAAGCTTTCTTT. This sequence encodes CSARDLMGQGGYEAFF.

CDR3 DNA: TGTGCCAGCAGCTTAGAGTGGGACAGGGTTCAAGAGACCCAGTACTTC. Translating it yields CASSLEWDRVQETQYF. The chain employs TRBV7-8 and TRBJ2-5, with 9 bases matching TRBD1. This CDR3 has 16 residues. CDR1 is SGHVS, CDR2 FQNEAQ, per germline. The junction had 5 bases not matched to a gene; V was cut back by 1 base and J by 2 bases.

J is TRBJ2-3 and V is TRBV4-3, with a weak D call TRBD1 (6 bases). This CDR3 contains 17 residues. The V end lost 0 bases, the J end lost 1 base, and 14 bases lay between the germline ends. Germline V lookup: CDR1 LGHNA, CDR2 YSLEER. The CDR3 bases are TGCGCCAGCAGCCAAGATCGTATGGGGACACGCACAGATACGCAGTATTTT. It is translated as CASSQDRMGTRTDTQYF.

This clonotype was counted a single time. The rearrangement joins TRBV28 to TRBJ1-2; TRBD1 matches 7 bases. The CDR3 has 16 residues. Germline V lookup: CDR1 MDHEN, CDR2 SYDVKM. The trim removed 8 bases at V and 0 bases at J, leaving 12 bases unmatched. The CDR3 is CASSYRDRTTNYGYTF. CDR3 DNA: TGTGCCAGCTCCTACCGGGACAGAACGACTAACTATGGCTACACCTTC.

DNA of the CDR3: TGTGCCAGCAGTGATCAACAGGGCGGGGAGCTGTTTTTT. Translation gives CASSDQQGGELFF. The chain is built from TRBV6-6 and TRBJ2-2, with a weak D call TRBD1 (6 bases). The CDR3 spans 13 residues. Trimming removed 5 bases at V and 7 bases at J, with 11 bases between. Germline CDR1 and CDR2: MNHNY and SVGAGI (reference sequence).

Worth noting for this clonotype: Sequence at one end of the junction differs from germline and may be a read error. CDR3 in amino acids: CASIWTGSYEQYF. The CDR3, as DNA: TGTGCAAGCATTTGGACAGGGTCCTACGAGCAGTACTTC. The chain couples TRBV6-2 or TRBV6-3 to TRBJ2-7; TRBD1 matches 8 bases. The CDR3 consists of 13 residues. CDR1 is MNHEY, CDR2 SVGEGT, per germline.

This clonotype was seen only a few times. V gene TRBV11-2 combines with J gene TRBJ1-1; no definite D call. Germline V lookup: CDR1 SGHAT, CDR2 FQNNGV. V lost 7 bases and J lost 0, with 18 bases in between. The CDR3 extends over 16 amino acids. CDR3 loop: CASTLGLWRMNTEAFF. In DNA form, the CDR3 reads TGTGCCAGCACCCTAGGGCTCTGGCGGATGAACACTGAAGCTTTCTTT.

This clonotype showed up just a few times. V usage is TRBV7-3 and J usage is TRBJ2-7; 7 nucleotides agree with TRBD2. The CDR3 spans 15 residues. V shed 5 bases and J 1 base; nucleotides not matched to a gene: 8. The germline V gene has CDR1 SGHTA and CDR2 FQGTGA. The CDR3: CASSLERGWSYEQYF. CDR3 nucleotide sequence: TGTGCCAGCAGCCTAGAGCGGGGATGGTCCTACGAGCAGTACTTC. Variable domain in full (rest from reference TRBV7-3 and TRBJ2-7): GAGVSQTPSNKVTEKGKYVELRCDPISGHTALYWYRQSLGQGPEFLIYFQGTGAADDSGLPNDRFFAVRPEGSVSTLKIQRTERGDSAVYLCASSLERGWSYEQYFGPGTRLTVT.

A remark on this clonotype: One junction end does not reproduce the germline sequence, and a read error may be involved. This rearrangement joins TRBV7-4 to TRBJ1-5; D is unresolved. CDR1 is SGHVT and CDR2 is SQSDAQ in the germline V gene. This CDR3 spans 12 amino acids. In nucleotides, the CDR3 is TGTGCCAGCAGCTTTCCCAATCAGCCCCATCATTTT. It yields the protein CASSFPNQPHHF. The full variable domain, completed using reference TRBV7-4 and TRBJ1-5, is GAGVSQSPRYKVAKRGRDVALRCDSISGHVTLYWYRQTLGQGSEVLTYSQSDAQRDKSGRPSGRFSAERPERSVSTLKIQRTEQGDSAVYLCASSFPNQPHHFGDGTRLSIL.

V and J are TRBV28 and TRBJ1-1; D is uncertain. The V end lost 6 bases, the J end lost 0 bases, and 5 bases lay between the germline ends. The CDR3 covers 12 residues. Germline CDR1 and CDR2: MDHEN and SYDVKM. Here the CDR3 reads CASSTVNTEAFF. Here the CDR3 DNA reads TGTGCCAGCAGCACAGTGAACACTGAAGCTTTCTTT.

The chain links TRBV5-5 to TRBJ2-7, with TRBD2 matching 8 bases. With 0 bases clipped from V and 5 bases from J, the junction kept 10 bases outside the gene matches. CDR3 size: 16 residues. The germline gives CDR1 SGHKS, CDR2 YYEKEE (reference sequence). The CDR3 is CASSLAPARRGDEQYF. The CDR3 bases are TGTGCCAGCAGCTTGGCTCCGGCTCGGCGGGGGGACGAGCAGTACTTC.

For this clonotype: The DNA is left out, because the CDR3 cannot be placed on it with certainty; the CDR3 is given as TCRdb lists it. The chain couples TRBV6-2 or TRBV6-3 to TRBJ2-7; TRBD2, the D gene given by the table, was not confirmed from the DNA. 13 amino acids form the CDR3, both terminal residues included. Germline loops: CDR1 MNHEY, CDR2 SVGEGT. This CDR3 is CASSSSGSYEKYF.

This clonotype was seen more than once but under ten times. The chain joins TRBV7-9 to TRBJ2-3; D is unresolved. Germline CDR1 SEHNR, CDR2 FQNEAQ (reference sequence). Trimming removed 5 bases at V and 5 bases at J, with 11 bases between. The CDR3 length is 13 residues. The CDR3, as DNA: TGTGCCAGCAGCCGCGAAAGACAAGATACGCAGTATTTT. Translated, it gives CASSRERQDTQYF.

The rearrangement joins TRBV12-3 or TRBV12-4 to TRBJ1-5; D not resolved. Trimming stripped 6 bases from V and 11 bases from J, with 17 bases between. This CDR3 contains 13 residues. CDR3 nucleotides: TGTGCCAGCAGCCCGGGAGGCCCGTGGACCCAGCATTTT. The encoded protein is CASSPGGPWTQHF.

V and J are TRBV29-1 and TRBJ2-7, with 7 bases fitting TRBD1. V lost 6 bases to trimming and J lost 5 bases; unmatched junction nucleotides: 7. This CDR3 contains 12 residues. Germline V gene lookup returns CDR1 SQVTM and CDR2 ANQGSEA. The CDR3 loop reads CSVNRQGHEQYF. CDR3 DNA sequence: TGCAGCGTCAATAGACAGGGCCACGAGCAGTACTTC.

This clonotype was seen more than once but under ten times. The chain uses TRBV12-3 or TRBV12-4 and TRBJ1-6; possibly TRBD1 for D (5 bases). The CDR3 covers 16 residues. V was clipped by 3 bases and J by 7 bases, with 16 bases between them. This chain's CDR3 is CASSLAGAQMNSPLHF. The CDR3 DNA reads as TGTGCCAGCAGTTTGGCCGGGGCCCAAATGAATTCACCCCTCCACTTT.

This clonotype was found many times. DNA for the CDR3: TGTGCCAGCAGCCCAACTAGCTCTGGGGCCAACGTCCTGACTTTC. It codes for CASSPTSSGANVLTF. The chain uses TRBV7-2 and TRBJ2-6, with D possibly TRBD2 on 5 matching bases. The V and J ends lost 5 bases and 0 bases respectively, with 8 bases between them. CDR1 and CDR2 from the germline V gene are SGHTA and FQGNSA. The CDR3 length is 15 residues.

The DNA of the CDR3 is TGTGCCAGCAGTGTTGCTAGAAAAGCAGATACGCAGTATTTT. Protein sequence: CASSVARKADTQYF. The chain has TRBV6-1 and TRBJ2-3; the D is unclear. V lost 4 bases to trimming and J lost 4 bases, with 12 bases between them. In germline, CDR1 is MNHNS, CDR2 SASEGT. CDR3 length: 14 amino acids.

The genes are TRBV6-5 and TRBJ1-6; D is unresolved. The V end was cut by 0 bases, the J end by 9 bases, with 6 bases between. From germline, CDR1 is MNHEY and CDR2 SVGAGI. CDR3 length equals 13 residues. The CDR3 is CASSYSRGSPLHF. As DNA, the CDR3 is TGTGCCAGCAGTTACTCACGGGGTTCACCCCTCCACTTT.